This TCR beta chain is from a study of shared clonotypes between healthy human individuals. Study information: Donors, aged 18 to 49, were a couple of women and a few men. Findings and caveats of the study: Sampling was confined to blood; repertoires within tissues likely differ.

Deep-level running was used for the assay. Clones were sequenced by immunoSEQ multiplex PCR, and TCRdb holds only the in-frame ones, with some missing. Among 550,000 to 850,000 clones listed, approximately 74% were seen once. The CDR3 spans 16 residues. CDR1 is SGDLS and CDR2 is YYNGEE in the germline V gene. Between the trimmed V and J ends, which lost 0 bases and 4 bases, there was a span of 15 bases. This clone was detected only a few times. What it recognizes is unknown. This chain uses TRBV9 with TRBJ2-3, with D perhaps TRBD2 (5 bases). This sequence was found in a woman in her twenties or thirties in good health. The sequenced material came from memory CD4+ T cells sorted from blood. Described subset: CD45RA-negative fraction. The CDR3 DNA follows: TGTGCCAGCAGCGTAGGAGCGGAGAGGGTGTCAGATACGCAGTATTTT. Translated, it gives CASSVGAERVSDTQYF.